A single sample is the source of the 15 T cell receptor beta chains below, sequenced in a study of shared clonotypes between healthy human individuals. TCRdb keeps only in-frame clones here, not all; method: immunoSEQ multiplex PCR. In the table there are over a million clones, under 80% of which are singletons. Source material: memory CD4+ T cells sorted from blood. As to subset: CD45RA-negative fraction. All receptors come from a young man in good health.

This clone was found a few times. The CDR3 is CASSLKITGGWEAFF. The DNA of the CDR3 is TGTGCCAGCAGCTTAAAAATTACAGGGGGTTGGGAGGCTTTCTTT. This chain joins TRBV6-5 and TRBJ1-1; 8 bases align to TRBD1. In germline, CDR1 is MNHEY, CDR2 SVGAGI. The CDR3 runs to 15 residues. The trim removed 6 bases at V and 11 bases at J, leaving 17 bases unmatched.

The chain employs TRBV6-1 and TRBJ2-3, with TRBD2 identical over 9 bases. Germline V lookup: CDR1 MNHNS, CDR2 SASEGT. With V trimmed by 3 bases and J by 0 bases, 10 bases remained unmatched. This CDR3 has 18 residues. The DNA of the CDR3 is TGTGCCAGCAGTGATATTCATGCGGGAGGGCGTAGCACAGATACGCAGTATTTT. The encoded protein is CASSDIHAGGRSTDTQYF.

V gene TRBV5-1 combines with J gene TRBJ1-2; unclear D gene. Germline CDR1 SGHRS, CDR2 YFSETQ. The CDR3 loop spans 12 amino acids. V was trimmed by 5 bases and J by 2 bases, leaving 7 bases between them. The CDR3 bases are TGCGCCAGCAGGGGAGGCAACTATGGCTACACCTTC. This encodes CASRGGNYGYTF.

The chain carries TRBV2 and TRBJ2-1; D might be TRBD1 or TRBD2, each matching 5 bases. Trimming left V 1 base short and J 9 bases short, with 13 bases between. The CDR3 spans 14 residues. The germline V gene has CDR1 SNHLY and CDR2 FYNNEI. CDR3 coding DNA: TGTGCCAGCAGTGAAGGGGGCCGAGGGAGTGAGCAGTTCTTC. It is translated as CASSEGGRGSEQFF.

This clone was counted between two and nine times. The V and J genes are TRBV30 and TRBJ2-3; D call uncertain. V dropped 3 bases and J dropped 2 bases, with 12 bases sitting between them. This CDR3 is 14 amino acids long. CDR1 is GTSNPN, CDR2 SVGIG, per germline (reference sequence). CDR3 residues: CAWRISLITDTQYF. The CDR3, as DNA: TGTGCCTGGAGGATAAGCCTCATCACAGATACGCAGTATTTT.

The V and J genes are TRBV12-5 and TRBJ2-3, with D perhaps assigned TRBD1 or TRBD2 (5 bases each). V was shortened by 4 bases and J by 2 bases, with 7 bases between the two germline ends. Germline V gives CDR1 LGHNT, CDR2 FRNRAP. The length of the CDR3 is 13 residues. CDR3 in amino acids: CASGWDLTDTQYF. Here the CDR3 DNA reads TGTGCTAGTGGTTGGGACCTCACAGATACGCAGTATTTT.

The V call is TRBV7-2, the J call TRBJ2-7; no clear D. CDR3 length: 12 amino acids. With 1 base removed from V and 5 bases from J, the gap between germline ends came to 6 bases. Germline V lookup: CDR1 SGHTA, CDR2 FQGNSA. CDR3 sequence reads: CASSLDRHEQYF. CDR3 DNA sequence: TGTGCCAGCAGCTTAGATCGGCACGAGCAGTACTTC.

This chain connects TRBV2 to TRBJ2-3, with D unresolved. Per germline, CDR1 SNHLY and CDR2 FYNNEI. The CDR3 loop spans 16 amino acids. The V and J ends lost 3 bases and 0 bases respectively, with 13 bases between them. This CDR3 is CASSEGSTTSTDTQYF. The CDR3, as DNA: TGTGCCAGCAGTGAGGGCAGCACCACTAGCACAGATACGCAGTATTTT.

CDR3 sequence reads: CASSYSDSLAGLQFF. CDR3 sequence (DNA): TGTGCCAGCAGTTACTCGGACTCCCTCGCCGGGCTGCAGTTCTTC. The rearrangement links TRBV6-6 to TRBJ2-1; D might be TRBD2 (5 bases). The CDR3 length is 15 residues. V lost 0 bases and J lost 12, with 18 bases in between. Germline values: CDR1 MNHNY, CDR2 SVGAGI (reference sequence).

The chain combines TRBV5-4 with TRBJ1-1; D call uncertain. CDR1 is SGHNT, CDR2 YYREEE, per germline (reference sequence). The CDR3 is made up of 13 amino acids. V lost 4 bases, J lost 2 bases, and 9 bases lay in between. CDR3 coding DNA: TGTGCCAGCAGCCCCGGGCCTAACACTGAAGCTTTCTTT. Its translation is CASSPGPNTEAFF.

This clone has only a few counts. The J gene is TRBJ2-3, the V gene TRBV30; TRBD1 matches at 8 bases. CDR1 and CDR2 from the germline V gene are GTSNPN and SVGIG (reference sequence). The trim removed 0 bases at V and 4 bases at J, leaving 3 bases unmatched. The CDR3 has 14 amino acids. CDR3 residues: CAWSVGQGADTQYF. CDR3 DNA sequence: TGTGCCTGGAGTGTCGGACAGGGCGCAGATACGCAGTATTTT.

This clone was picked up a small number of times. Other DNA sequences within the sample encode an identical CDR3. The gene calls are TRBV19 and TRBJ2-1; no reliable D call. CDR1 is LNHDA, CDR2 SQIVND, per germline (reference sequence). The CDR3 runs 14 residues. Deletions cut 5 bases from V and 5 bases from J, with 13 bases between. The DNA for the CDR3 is TGTGCCAGTAGTTCTACCGGTACCCACAATGAGCAGTTCTTC. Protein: CASSSTGTHNEQFF.

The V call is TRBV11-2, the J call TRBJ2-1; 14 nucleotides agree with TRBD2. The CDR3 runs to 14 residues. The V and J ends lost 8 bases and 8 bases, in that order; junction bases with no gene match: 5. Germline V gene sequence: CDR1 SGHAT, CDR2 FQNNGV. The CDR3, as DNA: TGTGCCAGCCTCGGGACTAGCGGGAGTCATGAGCAGTTCTTC. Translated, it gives CASLGTSGSHEQFF. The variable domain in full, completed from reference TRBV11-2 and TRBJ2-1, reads EAGVAQSPRYKIIEKRQSVAFWCNPISGHATLYWYQQILGQGPKLLIQFQNNGVVDDSQLPKDRFSAERLKGVDSTLKIQPAKLEDSAVYLCASLGTSGSHEQFFGPGTRLTVL.

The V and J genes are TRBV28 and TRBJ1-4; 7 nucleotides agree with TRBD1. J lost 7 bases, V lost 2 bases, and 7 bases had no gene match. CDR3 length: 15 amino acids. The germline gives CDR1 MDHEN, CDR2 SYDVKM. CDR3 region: CASSLLVGGFEKLFF. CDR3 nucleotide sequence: TGTGCCAGCAGTTTACTCGTAGGGGGCTTTGAAAAACTGTTTTTT.

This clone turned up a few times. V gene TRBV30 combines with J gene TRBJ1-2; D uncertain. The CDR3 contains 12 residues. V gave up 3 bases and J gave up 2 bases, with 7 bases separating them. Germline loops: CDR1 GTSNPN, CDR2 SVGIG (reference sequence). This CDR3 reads CAWSEGNYGYTF. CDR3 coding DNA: TGTGCCTGGAGCGAGGGAAACTATGGCTACACCTTC.